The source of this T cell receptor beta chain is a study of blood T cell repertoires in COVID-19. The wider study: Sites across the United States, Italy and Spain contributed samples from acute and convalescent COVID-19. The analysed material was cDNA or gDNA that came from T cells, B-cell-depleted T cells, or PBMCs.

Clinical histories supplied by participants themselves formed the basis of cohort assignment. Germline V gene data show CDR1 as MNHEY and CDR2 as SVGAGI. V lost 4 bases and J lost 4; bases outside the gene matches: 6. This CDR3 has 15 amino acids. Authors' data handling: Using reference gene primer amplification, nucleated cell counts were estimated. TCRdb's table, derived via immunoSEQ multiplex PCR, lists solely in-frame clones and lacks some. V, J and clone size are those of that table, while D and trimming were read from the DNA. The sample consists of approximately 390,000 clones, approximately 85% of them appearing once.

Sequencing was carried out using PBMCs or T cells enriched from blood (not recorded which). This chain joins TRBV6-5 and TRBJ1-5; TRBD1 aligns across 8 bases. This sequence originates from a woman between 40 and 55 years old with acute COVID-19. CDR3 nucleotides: TGTGCCAGCAGTTCTAGGACAGGGCTAAATCAGCCCCAGCATTTT. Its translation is CASSSRTGLNQPQHF.